The 13 T cell receptor beta chains given below trace back to one sample, sequenced in a study of blood T cell repertoires in COVID-19. Libraries were prepared by immunoSEQ multiplex PCR; TCRdb keeps only in-frame clonotypes and omits some of them. The profile covers roughly 200,000 clones, with around 80% appearing a single time and roughly 13% taken by the ten largest. What was sequenced was peripheral blood. The receptors derive from a middle-aged man who had recovered from COVID-19.

DNA of the CDR3: TGTGCCAGCAGACCACCGGGACAGTCCTACGGCTACACCTTC. This gives the protein CASRPPGQSYGYTF. This chain joins TRBV6-6 and TRBJ1-2; 7 bases match TRBD1. With 6 bases clipped from V and 8 bases from J, the junction kept 12 bases outside the gene matches. Germline lookup yields CDR1 MNHNY and CDR2 SVGAGI (reference sequence). This CDR3 region has 14 residues.

This chain connects TRBV11-2 to TRBJ1-6; 11 bases align to TRBD1. V shed 7 bases and J 5 bases; nucleotides not matched to a gene: 7. Per germline, CDR1 SGHAT and CDR2 FQNNGV. The CDR3 is 16 amino acids. The CDR3 DNA sequence: TGTGCCAGCAACGTGGGACAGGGGGGGCATAATTCACCCCTCCACTTT. Residues: CASNVGQGGHNSPLHF.

This chain links TRBV4-1 with TRBJ2-3; 7 positions match TRBD2. This CDR3 has 15 amino acids. V shed 2 bases, J shed 5 bases, and the junction held 7 bases outside the gene matches. From germline, CDR1 is MGHRA and CDR2 YSYEKL. CDR3 residues: CASSQPTSRVDTQYF. DNA for the CDR3: TGCGCCAGCAGCCAACCGACTAGCAGGGTAGATACGCAGTATTTT.

V gene TRBV19 combines with J gene TRBJ1-1, with 7 positions matching TRBD1. This CDR3 contains 16 residues. V gave up 4 bases and J gave up 1 base; unmatched junction bases: 9. The V gene's germline CDR1 is LNHDA and CDR2 SQIVND (reference sequence). The CDR3 loop reads CASSKTGTLTNTEAFF. The DNA of the CDR3 is TGTGCCAGTAGTAAGACAGGGACTTTGACGAACACTGAAGCTTTCTTT.

The rearrangement links TRBV25-1 to TRBJ2-2, with D possibly being TRBD1 (7 bases). The CDR3 contains 15 residues. CDR1 is MGHDK and CDR2 is SYGVNS in the germline V gene. Between the trimmed V and J ends, which lost 5 bases and 4 bases, there was a span of 14 bases. DNA of the CDR3: TGTGCCAGCAGTTCTGCCCAGGGGGGCACCGGGGAGCTGTTTTTT. Encoded protein: CASSSAQGGTGELFF.

The J gene is TRBJ1-2, the V gene TRBV3-1 (or the pseudogene TRBV3-2), with D tentatively TRBD1 (5 bases). Per germline, CDR1 LGHDT and CDR2 YNNKEL (reference sequence). CDR3 length: 16 amino acids. V shed 0 bases and J shed 6 bases, with 17 bases lying between them. This CDR3 reads CASSQDPPAPRDGYTF. The CDR3 DNA is TGTGCCAGCAGCCAAGATCCACCCGCTCCCAGGGATGGCTACACCTTC.

The chain is built from TRBV29-1 and TRBJ1-2; 7 nucleotides line up with TRBD1. Trimming took 4 bases from V and 6 from J; bases not matched to a gene: 8. From germline, CDR1 is SQVTM and CDR2 ANQGSEA. The CDR3 length is 13 residues. The CDR3, as DNA: TGCAGCGTTGTTGGGGACAGACCTAATGGCTACACCTTC. It specifies CSVVGDRPNGYTF.

V is TRBV7-3 and J is TRBJ2-2; 12 nucleotides line up with TRBD2. V dropped 4 bases and J dropped 4; count of bases not matched to a gene: 10. Germline V gives CDR1 SGHTA, CDR2 FQGTGA. The CDR3 is 18 residues long. CDR3: CASSSPSGRASGTGELFF. CDR3 nucleotide sequence: TGTGCCAGCAGCTCGCCTAGCGGGAGGGCCTCGGGCACCGGGGAGCTGTTTTTT. The full variable domain, with the rest looked up from reference TRBV7-3 and TRBJ2-2, is GAGVSQTPSNKVTEKGKYVELRCDPISGHTALYWYRQSLGQGPEFLIYFQGTGAADDSGLPNDRFFAVRPEGSVSTLKIQRTERGDSAVYLCASSSPSGRASGTGELFFGEGSRLTVL.

The V gene is TRBV30, the J gene TRBJ1-5; TRBD1 aligns across 9 bases. V shed 0 bases, J shed 7 bases, and the junction held 7 bases outside the gene matches. The germline V gene has CDR1 GTSNPN and CDR2 SVGIG (reference sequence). CDR3 size: 15 residues. CDR3 sequence: CAWSVLGQGSQPQHF. The CDR3 coding sequence is TGTGCCTGGAGTGTTCTAGGACAGGGGAGCCAGCCCCAGCATTTT. Looking up the rest from reference TRBV30 and TRBJ1-5 gives the full variable domain: SQTIHQWPATLVQPVGSPLSLECTVEGTSNPNLYWYRQAAGRGLQLLFYSVGIGQISSEVPQNLSASRPQDRQFILSSKKLLLSDSGFYLCAWSVLGQGSQPQHFGDGTRLSIL.

V is TRBV5-6 and J is TRBJ2-7; a weak D match, TRBD2 (7 bases). Trimming cost V 1 base and J 10 bases, with 30 bases left between them. In germline, CDR1 is SGHDT, CDR2 YYEEEE. The CDR3 consists of 18 residues. The CDR3 DNA follows: TGTGCCAGCAGCTTGCGAGGGACCATTGGCAGGGGAGGGTTCGGACAGTACTTC. Translating it yields CASSLRGTIGRGGFGQYF.

The CDR3, as DNA: TGTGCCAGCAGCTTAATAGGCGGAGGTGAGCAGTACTTC. Protein sequence: CASSLIGGGEQYF. The V gene is TRBV7-8, the J gene TRBJ2-7, with D maybe TRBD2 (5 bases). The germline CDR1 and CDR2 sequences are SGHVS and FQNEAQ. This CDR3 has 13 residues. V dropped 2 bases and J dropped 7 bases, with 12 bases sitting between them.

This clone was recorded once. This chain uses TRBV4-2 with TRBJ2-3; TRBD2 matches 9 bases. The CDR3 consists of 17 residues. CDR1 LGHNA and CDR2 YNFKEQ come from the germline V gene. V lost 4 bases, J lost 1 base, and 9 bases stayed unmatched. CDR3 bases: TGTGCCAGCAGCCGAGCCGCGACTAGCGGAGGCACAGATACGCAGTATTTT. Translating gives CASSRAATSGGTDTQYF.

The chain's CDR3 is CSASQLNTRDRDQPQHF. Written as DNA, the CDR3 is TGCAGTGCTAGTCAGTTGAACACTAGGGACAGGGATCAGCCCCAGCATTTT. The V call is TRBV20-1, the J call TRBJ1-5; 9 bases line up with TRBD1. V was pared by 3 bases and J by 5 bases, with 14 bases of the junction left unmatched. The CDR3 extends over 17 amino acids. CDR1 and CDR2 from the germline V gene are DFQATT and SNEGSKA (reference sequence).